This TCR beta chain was observed in a study of blood T cell repertoires in COVID-19. The overall study: There were acute and convalescent COVID-19 samples, and they came from the United States, Italy and Spain. In each case, the material was cDNA or gDNA derived from T cells, B-cell-depleted T cells, or PBMCs.

Methods used by the authors: Amplification with reference gene primers provided the estimates of nucleated cell counts. Using immunoSEQ multiplex PCR, the repertoire was profiled, and TCRdb retains in-frame clones only, with some absent. V, J and clone size were drawn from that table, and D and trimming were deduced from the DNA. The sample holds about 400,000 clones, roughly 87% seen once. This CDR3 is built from 14 residues. V shed 3 bases and J shed 1 base, with 6 bases lying between them. Germline V gives CDR1 PRHDT, CDR2 FYEKMQ (reference sequence). Two negative PCRs, clearance, or symptom resolution characterized the recovered Cohort 3 donors.

This sequence was found in a woman younger than 45 who had recovered from COVID-19. Source material: PBMCs or T cells enriched from blood (not recorded which). V usage is TRBV13 and J usage is TRBJ2-2; weak D call: TRBD2 (6 bases). The CDR3 DNA is TGTGCCAGCAGCTTCGGGAGGAACACCGGGGAGCTGTTTTTT. Amino acids: CASSFGRNTGELFF.